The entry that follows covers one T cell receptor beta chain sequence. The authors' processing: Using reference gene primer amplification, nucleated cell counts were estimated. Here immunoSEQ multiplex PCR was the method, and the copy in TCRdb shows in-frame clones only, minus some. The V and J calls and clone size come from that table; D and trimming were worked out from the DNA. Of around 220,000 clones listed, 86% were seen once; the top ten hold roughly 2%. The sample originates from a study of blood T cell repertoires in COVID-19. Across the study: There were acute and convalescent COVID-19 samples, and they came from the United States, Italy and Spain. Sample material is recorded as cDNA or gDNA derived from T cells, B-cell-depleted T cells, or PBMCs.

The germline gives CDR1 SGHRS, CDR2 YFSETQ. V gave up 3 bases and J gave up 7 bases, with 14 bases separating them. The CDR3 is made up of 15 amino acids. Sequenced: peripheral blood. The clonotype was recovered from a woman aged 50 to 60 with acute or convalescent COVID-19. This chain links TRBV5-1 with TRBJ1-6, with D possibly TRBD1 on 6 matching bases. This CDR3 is CASSSQGRDNSPLHF. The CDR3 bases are TGCGCCAGCAGCTCTCAGGGGAGGGACAATTCACCCCTCCACTTT.